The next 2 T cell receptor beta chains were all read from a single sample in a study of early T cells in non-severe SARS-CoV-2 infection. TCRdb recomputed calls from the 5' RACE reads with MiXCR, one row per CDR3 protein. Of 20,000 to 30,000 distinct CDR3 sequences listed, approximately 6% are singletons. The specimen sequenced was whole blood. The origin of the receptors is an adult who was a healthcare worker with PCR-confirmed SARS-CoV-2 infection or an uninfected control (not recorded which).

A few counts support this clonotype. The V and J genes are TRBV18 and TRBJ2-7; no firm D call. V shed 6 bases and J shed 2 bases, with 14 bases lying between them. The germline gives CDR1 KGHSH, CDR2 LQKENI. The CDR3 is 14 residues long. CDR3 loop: CASSTATSTYEQYF. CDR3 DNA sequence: TGTGCCAGCTCCACAGCGACTTCGACCTACGAGCAGTACTTC.

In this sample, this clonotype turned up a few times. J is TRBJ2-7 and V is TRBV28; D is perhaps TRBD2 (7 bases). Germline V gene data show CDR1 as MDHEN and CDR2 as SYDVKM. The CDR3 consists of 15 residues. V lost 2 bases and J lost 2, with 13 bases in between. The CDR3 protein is CASSLGGAAAYEQYF. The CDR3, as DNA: TGTGCCAGCAGTTTAGGGGGGGCTGCTGCCTACGAGCAGTACTTC.